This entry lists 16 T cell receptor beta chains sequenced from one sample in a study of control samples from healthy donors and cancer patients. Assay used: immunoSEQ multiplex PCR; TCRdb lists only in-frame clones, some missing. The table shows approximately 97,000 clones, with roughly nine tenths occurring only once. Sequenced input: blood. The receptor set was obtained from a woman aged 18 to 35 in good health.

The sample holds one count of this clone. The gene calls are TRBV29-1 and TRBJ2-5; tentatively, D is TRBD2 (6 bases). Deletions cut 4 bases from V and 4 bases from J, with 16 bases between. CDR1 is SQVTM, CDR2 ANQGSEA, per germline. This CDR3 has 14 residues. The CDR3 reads CSVVDPGRRETQYF. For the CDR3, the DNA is TGCAGCGTTGTGGATCCAGGGAGGCGAGAGACCCAGTACTTC.

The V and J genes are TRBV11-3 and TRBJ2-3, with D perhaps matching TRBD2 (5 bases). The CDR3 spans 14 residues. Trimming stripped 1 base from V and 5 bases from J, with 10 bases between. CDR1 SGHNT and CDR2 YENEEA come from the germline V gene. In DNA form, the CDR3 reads TGTGCCAGCAGCTTAGGGGGTAGCGTAGATACGCAGTATTTT. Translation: CASSLGGSVDTQYF.

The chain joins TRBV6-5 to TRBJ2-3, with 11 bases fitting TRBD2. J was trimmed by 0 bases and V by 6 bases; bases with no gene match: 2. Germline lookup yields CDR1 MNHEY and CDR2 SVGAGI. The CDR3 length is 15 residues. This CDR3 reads CASSRTSGSTDTQYF. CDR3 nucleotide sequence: TGTGCCAGCAGCCGGACTAGCGGGAGCACAGATACGCAGTATTTT.

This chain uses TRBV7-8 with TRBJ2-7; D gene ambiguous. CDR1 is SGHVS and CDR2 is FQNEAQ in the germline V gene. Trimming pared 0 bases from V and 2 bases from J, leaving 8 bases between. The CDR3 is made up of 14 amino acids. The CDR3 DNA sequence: TGTGCCAGCAGCTTAGCGGGATCGACCTACGAGCAGTACTTC. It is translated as CASSLAGSTYEQYF.

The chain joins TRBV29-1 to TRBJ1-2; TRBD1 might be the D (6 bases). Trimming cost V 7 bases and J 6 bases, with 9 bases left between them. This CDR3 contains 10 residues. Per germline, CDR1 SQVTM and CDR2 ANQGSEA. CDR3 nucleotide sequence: TGCAGCGCCTGGGACAATGGCTACACCTTC. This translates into CSAWDNGYTF.

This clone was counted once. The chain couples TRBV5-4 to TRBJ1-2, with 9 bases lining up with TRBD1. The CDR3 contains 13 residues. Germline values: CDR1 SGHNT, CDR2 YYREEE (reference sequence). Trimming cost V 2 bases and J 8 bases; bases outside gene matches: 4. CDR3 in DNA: TGTGCCAGCAGCTTAAGGACAGGGGTCGGCTACACCTTC. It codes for CASSLRTGVGYTF.

For the CDR3, the DNA is TGTGCCAGCAGCTTGGAGGGGGGCTGGGATCAGCCCCAGCATTTT. Protein sequence: CASSLEGGWDQPQHF. This chain connects TRBV5-8 to TRBJ1-5, with D perhaps TRBD1 (6 bases). The germline CDR1 and CDR2 sequences are SGHTS and YDEGEE. The V end was cut by 0 bases, the J end by 5 bases, with 12 bases between. The CDR3 totals 15 residues. The full variable domain, in which reference TRBV5-8 and TRBJ1-5 provide the parts outside the CDR3, is EAGVTQSPTHLIKTRGQQATLRCSPISGHTSVYWYQQALGLGLQFLLWYDEGEERNRGNFPPRFSGRQFPNYSSELNVNALELEDSALYLCASSLEGGWDQPQHFGDGTRLSIL.

CDR3 sequence (DNA): TGTGCCATCAGTGAGGGGGGGACAGAAGCTGGAAACACCATATATTTT. Translation: CAISEGGTEAGNTIYF. This sequence joins TRBV10-3 and TRBJ1-3, with 7 bases matching TRBD1. The CDR3 runs to 16 residues. The V segment lost 2 bases and the J segment 2 bases; nucleotides outside the gene matches: 6. Germline V gene lookup returns CDR1 ENHRY and CDR2 SYGVKD.

The CDR3 protein is CASSQGGGGYGYTF. The CDR3 nucleotides read TGCGCCAGCAGTCAAGGCGGGGGAGGTTATGGCTACACCTTC. This chain links TRBV23-1 with TRBJ1-2; perhaps TRBD1 as D (5 bases). TRBV23-1 is assigned to the ORF class and has an uncertain function. V was clipped by 2 bases and J by 5 bases, with 12 bases between them. The CDR3 is made up of 14 amino acids.

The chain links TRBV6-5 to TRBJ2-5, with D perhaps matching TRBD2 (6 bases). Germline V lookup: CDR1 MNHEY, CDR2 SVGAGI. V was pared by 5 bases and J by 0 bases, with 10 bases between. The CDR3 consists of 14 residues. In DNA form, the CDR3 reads TGTGCCAGCAGTAAGGGACTTTACCAAGAGACCCAGTACTTC. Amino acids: CASSKGLYQETQYF.

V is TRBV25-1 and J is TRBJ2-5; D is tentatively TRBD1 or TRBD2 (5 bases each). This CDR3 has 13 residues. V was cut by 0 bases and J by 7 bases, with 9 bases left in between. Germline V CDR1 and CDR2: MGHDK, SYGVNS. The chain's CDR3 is CASSEYGGGTQYF. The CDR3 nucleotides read TGTGCCAGCAGTGAATATGGGGGTGGGACCCAGTACTTC.

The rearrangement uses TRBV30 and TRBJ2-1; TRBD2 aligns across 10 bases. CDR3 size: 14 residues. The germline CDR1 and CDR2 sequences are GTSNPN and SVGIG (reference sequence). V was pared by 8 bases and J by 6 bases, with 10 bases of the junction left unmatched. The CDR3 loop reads CAVRWTSGINEQFF. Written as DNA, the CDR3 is TGTGCCGTCCGATGGACTAGCGGAATCAATGAGCAGTTCTTC.

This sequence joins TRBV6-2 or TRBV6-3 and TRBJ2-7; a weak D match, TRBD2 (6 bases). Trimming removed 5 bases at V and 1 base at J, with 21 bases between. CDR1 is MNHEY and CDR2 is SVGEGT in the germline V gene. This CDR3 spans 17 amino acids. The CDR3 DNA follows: TGTGCCAGCAGTCCACAAAGCCGGCGGGGCGCGTCCTACGAGCAGTACTTC. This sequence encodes CASSPQSRRGASYEQYF.

CDR3 nucleotide sequence: TGTGCCAGCAGTGACCCGACTAGCGGGGGGTTGGAGACCCAGTACTTC. This gives the protein CASSDPTSGGLETQYF. V and J are TRBV6-1 and TRBJ2-5, with 13 bases lining up with TRBD2. CDR3 length: 16 residues. V trimming: 3 bases; J trimming: 5 bases; junction bases outside the gene matches: 6. The germline V gene has CDR1 MNHNS and CDR2 SASEGT.

The CDR3 region is CASSIDQETQYF. CDR3 nucleotides: TGTGCCAGTAGTATAGATCAAGAGACCCAGTACTTC. The chain combines TRBV19 with TRBJ2-5; no definite D call. This CDR3 spans 12 amino acids. Trimming shortened V by 0 bases and J by 2 bases, and 1 base separated the two germline ends. The germline gives CDR1 LNHDA, CDR2 SQIVND (reference sequence).

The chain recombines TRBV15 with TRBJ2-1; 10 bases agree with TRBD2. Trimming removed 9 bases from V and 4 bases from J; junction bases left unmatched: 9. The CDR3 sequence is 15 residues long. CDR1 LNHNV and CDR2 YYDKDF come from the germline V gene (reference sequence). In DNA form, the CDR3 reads TGTGCCACGCATACCGTAGCGGGAGGTTACAATGAGCAGTTCTTC. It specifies CATHTVAGGYNEQFF.